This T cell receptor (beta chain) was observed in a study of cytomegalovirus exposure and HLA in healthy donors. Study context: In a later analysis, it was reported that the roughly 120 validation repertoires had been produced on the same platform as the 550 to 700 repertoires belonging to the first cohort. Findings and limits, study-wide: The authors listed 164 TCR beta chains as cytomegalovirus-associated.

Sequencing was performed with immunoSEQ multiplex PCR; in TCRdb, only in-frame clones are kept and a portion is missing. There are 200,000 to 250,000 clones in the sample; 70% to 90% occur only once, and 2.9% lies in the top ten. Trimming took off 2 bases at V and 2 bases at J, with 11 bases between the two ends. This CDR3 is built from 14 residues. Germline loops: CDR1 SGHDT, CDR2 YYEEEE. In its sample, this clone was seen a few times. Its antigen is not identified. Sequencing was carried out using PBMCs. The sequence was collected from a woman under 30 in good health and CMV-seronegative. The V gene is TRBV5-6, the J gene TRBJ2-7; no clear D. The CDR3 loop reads CASSFLGSPYEQYF. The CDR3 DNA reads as TGTGCCAGCAGCTTTCTGGGCAGTCCCTACGAGCAGTACTTC.